The 26 T cell receptor beta chains listed next were all sequenced from one sample in a study of T cell changes during pregnancy in multiple sclerosis (dated 2019 in TCRdb). The library was made by the immunoSEQ multiplex PCR assay. The table was pulled from immuneACCESS by TCRdb, which kept in-frame rearrangements only. Such tables lose some clones; where checked, under half of the loss comes from unresolved V genes, and the rest has no known cause. The sample table holds more than 4,500 clones, of which around 84% were seen once. In total, the top ten clones hold less than 20% of the sample. Sample: CD8+ T cells from peripheral blood mononuclear cells, taken in the second trimester of pregnancy. Source of these receptors: a female donor in good health, enrolled as a control in a pregnancy study.

CDR3 protein: CASSSGGGSETQYF. The DNA of the CDR3 is TGTGCCAGCAGCTCCGGGGGGGGGTCAGAGACCCAGTACTTC. This sequence joins TRBV7-9 and TRBJ2-5, with TRBD2 identical over 8 bases. Germline CDR1 reads SEHNR; CDR2 reads FQNEAQ (reference sequence). The ends lost 4 bases at V and 4 bases at J; junction bases unmatched: 5. CDR3 length: 14 residues.

This sequence joins TRBV6-4 and TRBJ2-3; D possibly corresponds to TRBD2 (6 bases). The V end lost 8 bases, the J end lost 1 base, and 13 bases lay between the germline ends. In germline, CDR1 is MRHNA, CDR2 SNTAGT. The CDR3 totals 14 residues. The CDR3 is CASSGGEGTDTQYF. CDR3 nucleotides: TGTGCCAGCTCCGGTGGGGAGGGCACAGATACGCAGTATTTT.

The rearrangement joins TRBV21-1 to TRBJ2-5; the table's D call of TRBD2 was not tested on the DNA. TRBV21-1 is described as a pseudogene. The CDR3 length is 19 residues. The CDR3 sequence is CASSKGHFPTSGFQETQYF. The CDR3 nucleotides are TGTGCCAGCAGCAAAGGACATTTCCCGACTAGCGGGTTCCAAGAGACCCAGTACTTC.

This chain joins TRBV4-2 and TRBJ2-1, with 14 bases identical to TRBD2. Per the germline V gene, CDR1 is LGHNA and CDR2 is YNFKEQ. The CDR3 is 15 amino acids. The ends lost 5 bases at V and 8 bases at J; junction bases unmatched: 5. DNA for the CDR3: TGTGCCAGCAGCGAGGGACTAGCGGGAGTCGATGAGCAGTTCTTC. It codes for CASSEGLAGVDEQFF.

The chain links TRBV27 to TRBJ2-1; 15 bases align to TRBD2. V dropped 5 bases and J dropped 0; count of bases not matched to a gene: 8. Germline V gene lookup returns CDR1 MNHEY and CDR2 SMNVEV (reference sequence). The CDR3 runs to 19 residues. CDR3 coding DNA: TGTGCCAGCAGTCCCGGGACTAGCGGGAGGTCCATCTCCTACAATGAGCAGTTCTTC. Encoded protein: CASSPGTSGRSISYNEQFF.

The chain is built from TRBV9 and TRBJ2-7; TRBD2 might be the D (5 bases). This CDR3 region has 13 residues. CDR1 and CDR2 from the germline V gene are SGDLS and YYNGEE. Trimming stripped 4 bases from V and 3 bases from J, with 11 bases between. CDR3 DNA: TGTGCCAGCAGCCCGACTAATAGCTACGAGCAGTACTTC. It encodes CASSPTNSYEQYF. The full variable domain, with the rest looked up from reference TRBV9 and TRBJ2-7, is DSGVTQTPKHLITATGQRVTLRCSPRSGDLSVYWYQQSLDQGLQFLIQYYNGEERAKGNILERFSAQQFPDLHSELNLSSLELGDSALYFCASSPTNSYEQYFGPGTRLTVT.

The V call is TRBV5-3, the J call TRBJ1-2, with D tentatively TRBD1 (6 bases). TRBV5-3 is treated as an ORF (open reading frame) with a function not yet certain. Trimming pared 6 bases from V and 2 bases from J, leaving 23 bases between. The CDR3 spans 17 residues. CDR3 in DNA: TGTGCCAGAACGGGGGGAATCGACAGGCAACTGAACTATGGCTACACCTTC. Its translation: CARTGGIDRQLNYGYTF.

V is TRBV30 and J is TRBJ1-5, with 10 bases matching TRBD1. CDR3 length: 14 residues. The V segment lost 4 bases and the J segment 5 bases; nucleotides outside the gene matches: 5. Per the germline V gene, CDR1 is GTSNPN and CDR2 is SVGIG (reference sequence). CDR3 sequence reads: CAWTLGQGDQPQHF. Written as DNA, the CDR3 is TGTGCCTGGACCCTAGGACAGGGGGATCAGCCCCAGCATTTT.

This chain links TRBV27 with TRBJ2-1; the match to TRBD2 covers 11 bases. The germline gives CDR1 MNHEY, CDR2 SMNVEV (reference sequence). V was clipped by 6 bases and J by 4 bases; unmatched bases: 5. The CDR3 extends over 15 amino acids. The CDR3: CASRPIAGGYNEQFF. DNA of the CDR3: TGTGCCAGCAGACCGATAGCGGGGGGGTACAATGAGCAGTTCTTC.

CDR3: CSVEEQYEQYF. The CDR3 DNA sequence: TGCAGCGTTGAAGAACAGTACGAGCAGTACTTC. This chain connects TRBV29-1 to TRBJ2-7; D gene uncertain. V was cut by 0 bases and J by 4 bases, with 4 bases left in between. This CDR3 has 11 amino acids. CDR1 and CDR2 from the germline V gene are SQVTM and ANQGSEA.

This clone was found a few times. This chain joins TRBV5-8 and TRBJ1-1; no firm D call. The germline CDR1 and CDR2 sequences are SGHTS and YDEGEE. CDR3 length equals 13 residues. The V and J ends lost 2 bases and 1 base respectively, with 6 bases between them. CDR3 nucleotides: TGTGCCAGCAGCTTCCCCCAGAACACTGAAGCTTTCTTT. It yields the protein CASSFPQNTEAFF.

This chain uses TRBV6-4 with TRBJ2-2; a weak D match, TRBD1 (6 bases). The CDR3 loop spans 13 amino acids. V was pared by 3 bases and J by 4 bases, with 6 bases between. Germline-derived CDR1 and CDR2 are MRHNA and SNTAGT. CDR3 coding DNA: TGTGCCAGCAGTGAGGGGGCCACCGGGGAGCTGTTTTTT. It codes for CASSEGATGELFF.

In its sample, this clone was seen a few times. The V call is TRBV12-5, the J call TRBJ1-2, with D tentatively TRBD1 (6 bases). This CDR3 has 11 amino acids. CDR1 is LGHNT and CDR2 is FRNRAP in the germline V gene. Trimming pared 3 bases from V and 13 bases from J, leaving 12 bases between. CDR3 sequence (DNA): TGTGCTAGTGGTTTTACAGGGAACGTCACCTTC. Amino acids: CASGFTGNVTF. The full variable domain, rest sourced from reference TRBV12-5 and TRBJ1-2, is DARVTQTPRHKVTEMGQEVTMRCQPILGHNTVFWYRQTMMQGLELLAYFRNRAPLDDSGMPKDRFSAEMPDATLATLKIQPSEPRDSAVYFCASGFTGNVTFGSGTRLTVV.

This chain links TRBV4-2 with TRBJ2-7; D perhaps matches TRBD2 (5 bases). The germline V gene encodes CDR1 LGHNA and CDR2 YNFKEQ. The CDR3 sequence is 15 residues long. V was trimmed by 1 base and J by 5 bases, leaving 15 bases between them. The CDR3: CASSQAGFSPNEQYF. CDR3 nucleotides: TGTGCCAGCAGCCAAGCGGGGTTTAGCCCGAACGAGCAGTACTTC.

V and J are TRBV12-5 and TRBJ2-7, with TRBD1 identical over 9 bases. J was trimmed by 2 bases and V by 6 bases; bases with no gene match: 8. In germline, CDR1 is LGHNT, CDR2 FRNRAP. The CDR3 totals 15 residues. CDR3 nucleotide sequence: TGTGCTAGTGGACCGACGGACAGGGGCCCCTACGAGCAGTACTTC. Protein sequence: CASGPTDRGPYEQYF.

The rearrangement joins TRBV28 to TRBJ2-7; TRBD1 aligns across 9 bases. The length of the CDR3 is 15 residues. The trim removed 3 bases at V and 4 bases at J, leaving 7 bases unmatched. Germline lookup yields CDR1 MDHEN and CDR2 SYDVKM. The CDR3 nucleotides are TGTGCCAGCAGTTTGGCCGGGACAGGGTGGTACGAGCAGTACTTC. This gives the protein CASSLAGTGWYEQYF.

The chain is built from TRBV27 and TRBJ2-7, with a possible D match to TRBD2 (6 bases). V was shortened by 2 bases and J by 3 bases, with 8 bases between the two germline ends. CDR3 length: 13 residues. The V gene's germline CDR1 is MNHEY and CDR2 SMNVEV (reference sequence). The CDR3 DNA sequence: TGTGCCAGCAGTTTAGGGGGGAACTACGAGCAGTACTTC. Its protein product is CASSLGGNYEQYF.

This chain connects TRBV4-3 to TRBJ2-1, with 8 bases that match TRBD2. This CDR3 spans 14 amino acids. Germline CDR1 LGHNA, CDR2 YSLEER. Unmatched junction bases numbered 2, after V lost 3 bases and J lost 4 bases. The CDR3 DNA follows: TGCGCCAGCAGCCATAGCGGGGATTACAATGAGCAGTTCTTC. Its translation: CASSHSGDYNEQFF.

The rearrangement links TRBV6-4 to TRBJ2-3, with D possibly being TRBD1 (5 bases). The CDR3 sequence is 16 residues long. Trimming took off 6 bases at V and 0 bases at J, with 16 bases between the two ends. Germline V gene sequence: CDR1 MRHNA, CDR2 SNTAGT. The CDR3 here is CASSPQGDLSTDTQYF. The CDR3 region has the DNA TGTGCCAGCAGCCCCCAAGGGGATCTAAGCACAGATACGCAGTATTTT.

The chain has TRBV6-6 and TRBJ1-1; 7 bases are a match to TRBD1. Unmatched junction bases numbered 10, after V lost 0 bases and J lost 6 bases. CDR3 length: 16 residues. The V gene's germline CDR1 is MNHNY and CDR2 SVGAGI (reference sequence). The CDR3 spells CASSYSRQGDGSEAFF. Written as DNA, the CDR3 is TGTGCCAGCAGTTACTCGAGGCAGGGGGATGGGTCTGAAGCTTTCTTT.

The chain combines TRBV5-1 with TRBJ2-5; D possibly corresponds to TRBD2 (6 bases). Deletions cut 3 bases from V and 4 bases from J, with 16 bases between. This CDR3 comprises 15 residues. Germline-derived CDR1 and CDR2 are SGHRS and YFSETQ. CDR3 nucleotides: TGCGCCAGCAGCTATGAAGGGGAGGAAGGAGAGACCCAGTACTTC. Its protein is CASSYEGEEGETQYF.

A single count supports this clone. V gene TRBV6-4 combines with J gene TRBJ2-3, with D maybe TRBD2 (7 bases). The CDR3 runs 14 residues. Trimming left V 2 bases short and J 2 bases short, with 8 bases between. The V gene's germline CDR1 is MRHNA and CDR2 SNTAGT. In nucleotides, the CDR3 is TGTGCCAGCAGTGACGGGGGGGCCACAGATACGCAGTATTTT. As protein: CASSDGGATDTQYF.

The chain links TRBV6-5 to TRBJ1-3; D is uncertain. Trimming shortened V by 0 bases and J by 10 bases, and 19 bases separated the two germline ends. CDR1 and CDR2 (germline): MNHEY, SVGAGI. The CDR3 is 16 residues long. For the CDR3, the DNA is TGTGCCAGCAGTTACTCGATCCGCGCGAGCGAGCGGACCATATATTTT. It encodes CASSYSIRASERTIYF.

V gene TRBV29-1 combines with J gene TRBJ2-3, with 9 bases fitting TRBD2. There are 20 residues in the CDR3. Germline CDR1 reads SQVTM; CDR2 reads ANQGSEA. Trimming took 4 bases from V and 2 from J; bases not matched to a gene: 22. This CDR3 reads CSVVLQGKGLATGFTDTQYF. The CDR3 DNA sequence: TGCAGCGTTGTCTTACAGGGAAAGGGACTAGCTACGGGGTTCACAGATACGCAGTATTTT.

This chain connects TRBV6-1 to TRBJ2-7; D is uncertain. Per germline, CDR1 MNHNS and CDR2 SASEGT. The CDR3 loop spans 15 amino acids. Trimming pared 1 base from V and 0 bases from J, leaving 10 bases between. The CDR3, as DNA: TGTGCCAGCAGTGAAGAGTCCGGGTCCTCCTACGAGCAGTACTTC. The encoded protein is CASSEESGSSYEQYF.

V usage is TRBV6-4 and J usage is TRBJ1-2; D is perhaps TRBD1 (5 bases). Germline assignment: CDR1 MRHNA and CDR2 SNTAGT. V was shortened by 3 bases and J by 2 bases, with 7 bases between the two germline ends. The CDR3 has 13 residues. CDR3 nucleotide sequence: TGTGCCAGCAGTGAGGGGGGGAACTATGGCTACACCTTC. Translating gives CASSEGGNYGYTF.